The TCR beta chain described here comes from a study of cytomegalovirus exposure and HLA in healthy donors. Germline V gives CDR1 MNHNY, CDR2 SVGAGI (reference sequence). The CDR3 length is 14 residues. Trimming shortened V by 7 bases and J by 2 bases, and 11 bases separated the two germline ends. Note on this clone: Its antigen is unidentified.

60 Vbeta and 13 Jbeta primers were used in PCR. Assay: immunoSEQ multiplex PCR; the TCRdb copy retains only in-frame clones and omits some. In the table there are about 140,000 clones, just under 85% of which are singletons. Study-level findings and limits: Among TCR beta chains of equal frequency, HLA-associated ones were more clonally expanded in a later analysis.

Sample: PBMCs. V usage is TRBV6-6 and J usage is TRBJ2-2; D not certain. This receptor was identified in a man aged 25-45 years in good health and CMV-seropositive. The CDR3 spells CASILLPNTGELFF. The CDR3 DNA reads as TGTGCCAGCATCTTACTACCAAACACCGGGGAGCTGTTTTTT.